These T cell receptor beta chains were read from a single sample in a study of shared clonotypes between healthy human individuals. Libraries were prepared by immunoSEQ multiplex PCR; TCRdb keeps only in-frame clonotypes and omits some of them. The sample has about 2.4 million clones; approximately 94% are singletons. The source material was naive CD4+ T cells from PBMCs. Receptor source: a man younger than 30 in good health. Some clones in this sample may be carry-over from other donors' samples. Both conserved end residues are part of each CDR3. Size values are once, few and many counts, or a class for expanded clones, and some rows have none.

j_call clone_size v_call cdr3_aa
TRBJ1-1 - TRBV6-6 CASRENGGWTEAFF
TRBJ1-4 - TRBV9 CASSVAGGEKLFF
TRBJ2-6 - TRBV7-3 CASSLGTGDAGANVLTF
TRBJ1-3 few TRBV7-9 CASSLGAGNTIYF
TRBJ1-1 once TRBV7-9 CASSIRVNAEAFF
TRBJ2-2 - TRBV14 CASSQDGTYTGELFF
TRBJ2-2 - TRBV5-1 CASMYSLNTGELFF
TRBJ2-1 - TRBV2 CASTGTANEQFF
TRBJ2-1 - TRBV29-1 CSVGRGRNSYNEQFF
TRBJ1-5 - TRBV7-9 CASSFEGRHQPQHF
TRBJ1-1 few TRBV28 CASSIQPPEAFF
TRBJ1-3 - TRBV5-1 CASSLVAGYSGNTIYF
TRBJ2-7 - TRBV6-5 CASSLSAGSTYEQYF
TRBJ1-2 - TRBV5-1 CASSLAGTGPGGYTF
TRBJ1-5 - TRBV2 CASSEEGGSNQPQHF
TRBJ1-2 - TRBV19 CASSPSVKASGYTF
TRBJ1-3 - TRBV2 CASSSESGNTIYF
TRBJ1-5 - TRBV7-2 CASSLIGTSNQPQHF
TRBJ1-1 - TRBV27 CASLGRNTEAFF
TRBJ2-3 - TRBV7-3 CASSLTRGSTGRSDTQYF